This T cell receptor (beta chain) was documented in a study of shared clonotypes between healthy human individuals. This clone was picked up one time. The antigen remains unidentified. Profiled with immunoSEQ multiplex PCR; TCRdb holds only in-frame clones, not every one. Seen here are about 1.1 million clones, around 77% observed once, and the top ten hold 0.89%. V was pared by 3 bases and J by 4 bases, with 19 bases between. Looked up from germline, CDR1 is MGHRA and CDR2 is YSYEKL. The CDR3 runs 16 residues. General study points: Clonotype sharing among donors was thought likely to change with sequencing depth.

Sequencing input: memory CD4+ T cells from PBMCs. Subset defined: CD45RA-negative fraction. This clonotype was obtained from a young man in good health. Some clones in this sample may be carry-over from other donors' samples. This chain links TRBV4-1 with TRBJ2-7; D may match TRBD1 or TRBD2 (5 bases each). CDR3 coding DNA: TGCGCCAGCAGCCAGGCGCCACCCGGGACCCCGTACGAGCAGTACTTC. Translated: CASSQAPPGTPYEQYF.